This TCR beta chain originates from a study of OX40 agonist ivuxolimab in advanced cancers. Study observations and caveats: CD8+ T cells showed, on average, more clonal expansion than CD4+ cells.

Germline V CDR1 and CDR2: SGHRS, YFSETQ. This CDR3 region has 13 residues. Deletions cut 0 bases from V and 4 bases from J, with 8 bases between. TCRdb keeps only in-frame clones here, not all; method: immunoSEQ multiplex PCR. The sample comprises about 62,000 clones, around 90% of which are singletons, and more than 5% rests with the top ten. A note on this clone: The antigen is undetermined.

The sequencing here drew on CD4+ or CD8+ T cells sorted from blood, taken in a trial of the OX40 agonist ivuxolimab. V is TRBV5-1 and J is TRBJ2-7, with unresolved D. This TCR was sampled from an adult with an advanced solid tumor such as melanoma, head and neck, liver or kidney cancer. The CDR3 DNA reads as TGCGCCAGCAGCTTGGCCCATAAGTACGAGCAGTACTTC. Amino acid sequence: CASSLAHKYEQYF. Full variable domain (outside the CDR3, taken from reference TRBV5-1 and TRBJ2-7): KAGVTQTPRYLIKTRGQQVTLSCSPISGHRSVSWYQQTPGQGLQFLFEYFSETQRNKGNFPGRFSGRQFSNSRSEMNVSTLELGDSALYLCASSLAHKYEQYFGPGTRLTVT.